One sample yielded the 17 T cell receptor beta chains listed below, sequenced in a study of CD8 T cells in Susac syndrome. RNA was extracted with the RNeasy kit, and a quantity of roughly 0.5 to 1 ug was reverse transcribed using random hexamers. TCRdb processed the immunoSEQ multiplex PCR reads anew with MiXCR; each CDR3 protein has one entry. The table has fewer than 200,000 distinct CDR3 sequences, about 95% seen once; the top ten hold over 0.08%. The material sequenced was CD4+ T cells from PBMCs. These receptors all stem from a human donor in good health.

In this sample, this clonotype turned up once. This chain connects TRBV25-1 to TRBJ2-7, with 9 bases matching TRBD2. The CDR3 runs to 14 residues. The V gene end was trimmed by 7 bases and the J gene end by 2 bases; junction bases not matched to a gene: 6. Germline-derived CDR1 and CDR2 are MGHDK and SYGVNS. CDR3 sequence: CASKPREGAYEQYF. CDR3 DNA: TGTGCCAGCAAACCGCGGGAGGGAGCCTACGAGCAGTACTTC.

This sequence joins TRBV20-1 and TRBJ2-5; D uncertain. This CDR3 region has 10 residues. CDR1 and CDR2 from the germline V gene are DFQATT and SNEGSKA (reference sequence). Trimming left V 0 bases short and J 5 bases short, with 1 base between. CDR3 sequence (DNA): TGCAGTGCTAGAGACGAGACCCAGTACTTC. Encoded protein: CSARDETQYF.

This sequence joins TRBV30 and TRBJ2-1, with TRBD1 matching 7 bases. The junction had 12 bases not matched to a gene; V was cut back by 7 bases and J by 6 bases. Looked up from germline, CDR1 is GTSNPN and CDR2 is SVGIG (reference sequence). The CDR3 sequence is 14 residues long. The CDR3 DNA sequence: TGTGCCTTAAAACGGGACAGCACCAGCAATGAGCAGTTCTTC. Translation gives CALKRDSTSNEQFF.

The chain links TRBV12-3 or TRBV12-4 to TRBJ2-7; 15 positions agree with TRBD2. After removal of 3 bases from V and 5 bases from J, the junction contained 2 bases not matched to a gene. CDR3 length: 15 residues. The CDR3, as DNA: TGTGCCAGCAGTTTGGGACTAGCGGGAGGCAACGAGCAGTACTTC. Amino acid sequence: CASSLGLAGGNEQYF.

The chain is built from TRBV29-1 and TRBJ2-5; the match to TRBD2 covers 7 bases. The CDR3 sequence is 13 residues long. Germline CDR1 and CDR2: SQVTM and ANQGSEA. V dropped 4 bases and J dropped 5; count of bases not matched to a gene: 7. Here the CDR3 DNA reads TGCAGCGTTGGGGCGGGAGCTGGGGAGACCCAGTACTTC. Amino acid sequence: CSVGAGAGETQYF.

The CDR3, as DNA: TGTGCCAGCAGTTCCACCCTTAAGGGAGGCACCGGGGAGCTGTTTTTT. It translates to CASSSTLKGGTGELFF. The chain is built from TRBV25-1 and TRBJ2-2; D perhaps matches TRBD2 (6 bases). The CDR3 runs 16 residues. Germline-derived CDR1 and CDR2 are MGHDK and SYGVNS. Trimming left V 5 bases short and J 4 bases short, with 17 bases between.

This clonotype was recorded only once. V usage is TRBV20-1 and J usage is TRBJ2-3; D perhaps matches TRBD2 (5 bases). CDR1 is DFQATT, CDR2 SNEGSKA, per germline (reference sequence). CDR3 length: 10 amino acids. Trimming removed 7 bases at V and 4 bases at J, with 6 bases between. The CDR3 DNA follows: TGCAGTGGGACTCCAGATACGCAGTATTTT. Encoded protein: CSGTPDTQYF.

The chain uses TRBV5-6 and TRBJ2-7, with 8 bases identical to TRBD1. The CDR3 length is 15 residues. Germline loops: CDR1 SGHDT, CDR2 YYEEEE. Losses at the gene ends were 4 bases for V and 2 bases for J; bases not matched to a gene: 8. CDR3 residues: CASSTIGTGPYEQYF. CDR3 DNA: TGTGCCAGCAGCACCATCGGGACAGGACCCTACGAGCAGTACTTC.

The chain joins TRBV13 to TRBJ2-7; 7 nucleotides align to TRBD1. This CDR3 has 14 amino acids. V shed 4 bases, J shed 6 bases, and the junction held 9 bases outside the gene matches. The germline gives CDR1 PRHDT, CDR2 FYEKMQ (reference sequence). In DNA form, the CDR3 reads TGTGCCAGCAGCTCTGACAGGGAGCGAGGCGAGCAGTACTTC. As protein: CASSSDRERGEQYF.

The CDR3 spells CSARGRSNQPQHF. The CDR3 DNA sequence: TGCAGTGCTAGAGGTCGGAGCAATCAGCCCCAGCATTTT. The rearrangement joins TRBV20-1 to TRBJ1-5; D unresolved. CDR3 length equals 13 residues. Germline loops: CDR1 DFQATT, CDR2 SNEGSKA (reference sequence). Trimming stripped 1 base from V and 1 base from J, with 5 bases between.

This chain connects TRBV30 to TRBJ1-2, with 9 bases fitting TRBD1. The CDR3 extends over 15 amino acids. Looked up from germline, CDR1 is GTSNPN and CDR2 is SVGIG (reference sequence). J gave up 4 bases and V 2 bases, and 8 bases lay outside the gene matches. CDR3 sequence: CAWSRPGQGTYGYTF. CDR3 nucleotides: TGTGCCTGGAGTCGTCCGGGACAGGGAACCTATGGCTACACCTTC.

This rearrangement joins TRBV29-1 to TRBJ2-1, with 7 bases that match TRBD1. CDR1 SQVTM and CDR2 ANQGSEA come from the germline V gene. The CDR3 consists of 13 residues. The CDR3 nucleotides are TGCAGGGGAACAGGGGAGCCTTTCAATGAGCAGTTCTTC. Its translation is CRGTGEPFNEQFF.

The V and J genes are TRBV23-1 and TRBJ1-5, with D hard to call. TRBV23-1 is an ORF; its function is uncertain. The CDR3 is 12 amino acids. The V gene lost 2 bases and the J gene lost 3 bases, with 2 bases spanning the gap. The CDR3 protein is CASSQDNQPQHF. DNA of the CDR3: TGCGCCAGCAGTCAAGACAATCAGCCCCAGCATTTT.

The chain links TRBV21-1 to TRBJ2-7. TRBV21-1 is labeled a pseudogene. The CDR3 consists of 9 residues. The CDR3 loop reads CASDHEQYF. DNA for the CDR3: TGTGCCAGCGACCACGAGCAGTACTTC.

The J gene is TRBJ2-3, the V gene TRBV5-5; 9 nucleotides line up with TRBD1. Germline V gives CDR1 SGHKS, CDR2 YYEKEE (reference sequence). This CDR3 contains 15 residues. J lost 0 bases, V lost 4 bases, and 3 bases had no gene match. The CDR3 here is CASSLGQGSTDTQYF. The DNA of the CDR3 is TGTGCCAGCAGCCTTGGACAGGGGAGCACAGATACGCAGTATTTT.

This clonotype was detected only a few times. The gene calls are TRBV28 and TRBJ2-3; tentatively, D is TRBD1 (6 bases). The V gene lost 4 bases and the J gene lost 1 base, with 9 bases spanning the gap. Germline loops: CDR1 MDHEN, CDR2 SYDVKM. This CDR3 spans 14 amino acids. The CDR3 region is CASSSRTGTDTQYF. The CDR3 nucleotides read TGTGCCAGCAGTTCTCGGACAGGCACAGATACGCAGTATTTT.

This rearrangement joins TRBV7-9 to TRBJ2-3; TRBD2 matches 7 bases. Trimming removed 5 bases from V and 6 bases from J; junction bases left unmatched: 8. The CDR3 loop spans 14 amino acids. Germline CDR1 reads SEHNR; CDR2 reads FQNEAQ (reference sequence). Here the CDR3 DNA reads TGTGCCAGCAGCCAAGGGACCGGGGGGGATACGCAGTATTTT. Translating gives CASSQGTGGDTQYF. Drawing the rest from reference TRBV7-9 and TRBJ2-3, the complete variable domain is DTGVSQNPRHKITKRGQNVTFRCDPISEHNRLYWYRQTLGQGPEFLTYFQNEAQLEKSRLLSDRFSAERPKGSFSTLEIQRTEQGDSAMYLCASSQGTGGDTQYFGPGTRLTVL.